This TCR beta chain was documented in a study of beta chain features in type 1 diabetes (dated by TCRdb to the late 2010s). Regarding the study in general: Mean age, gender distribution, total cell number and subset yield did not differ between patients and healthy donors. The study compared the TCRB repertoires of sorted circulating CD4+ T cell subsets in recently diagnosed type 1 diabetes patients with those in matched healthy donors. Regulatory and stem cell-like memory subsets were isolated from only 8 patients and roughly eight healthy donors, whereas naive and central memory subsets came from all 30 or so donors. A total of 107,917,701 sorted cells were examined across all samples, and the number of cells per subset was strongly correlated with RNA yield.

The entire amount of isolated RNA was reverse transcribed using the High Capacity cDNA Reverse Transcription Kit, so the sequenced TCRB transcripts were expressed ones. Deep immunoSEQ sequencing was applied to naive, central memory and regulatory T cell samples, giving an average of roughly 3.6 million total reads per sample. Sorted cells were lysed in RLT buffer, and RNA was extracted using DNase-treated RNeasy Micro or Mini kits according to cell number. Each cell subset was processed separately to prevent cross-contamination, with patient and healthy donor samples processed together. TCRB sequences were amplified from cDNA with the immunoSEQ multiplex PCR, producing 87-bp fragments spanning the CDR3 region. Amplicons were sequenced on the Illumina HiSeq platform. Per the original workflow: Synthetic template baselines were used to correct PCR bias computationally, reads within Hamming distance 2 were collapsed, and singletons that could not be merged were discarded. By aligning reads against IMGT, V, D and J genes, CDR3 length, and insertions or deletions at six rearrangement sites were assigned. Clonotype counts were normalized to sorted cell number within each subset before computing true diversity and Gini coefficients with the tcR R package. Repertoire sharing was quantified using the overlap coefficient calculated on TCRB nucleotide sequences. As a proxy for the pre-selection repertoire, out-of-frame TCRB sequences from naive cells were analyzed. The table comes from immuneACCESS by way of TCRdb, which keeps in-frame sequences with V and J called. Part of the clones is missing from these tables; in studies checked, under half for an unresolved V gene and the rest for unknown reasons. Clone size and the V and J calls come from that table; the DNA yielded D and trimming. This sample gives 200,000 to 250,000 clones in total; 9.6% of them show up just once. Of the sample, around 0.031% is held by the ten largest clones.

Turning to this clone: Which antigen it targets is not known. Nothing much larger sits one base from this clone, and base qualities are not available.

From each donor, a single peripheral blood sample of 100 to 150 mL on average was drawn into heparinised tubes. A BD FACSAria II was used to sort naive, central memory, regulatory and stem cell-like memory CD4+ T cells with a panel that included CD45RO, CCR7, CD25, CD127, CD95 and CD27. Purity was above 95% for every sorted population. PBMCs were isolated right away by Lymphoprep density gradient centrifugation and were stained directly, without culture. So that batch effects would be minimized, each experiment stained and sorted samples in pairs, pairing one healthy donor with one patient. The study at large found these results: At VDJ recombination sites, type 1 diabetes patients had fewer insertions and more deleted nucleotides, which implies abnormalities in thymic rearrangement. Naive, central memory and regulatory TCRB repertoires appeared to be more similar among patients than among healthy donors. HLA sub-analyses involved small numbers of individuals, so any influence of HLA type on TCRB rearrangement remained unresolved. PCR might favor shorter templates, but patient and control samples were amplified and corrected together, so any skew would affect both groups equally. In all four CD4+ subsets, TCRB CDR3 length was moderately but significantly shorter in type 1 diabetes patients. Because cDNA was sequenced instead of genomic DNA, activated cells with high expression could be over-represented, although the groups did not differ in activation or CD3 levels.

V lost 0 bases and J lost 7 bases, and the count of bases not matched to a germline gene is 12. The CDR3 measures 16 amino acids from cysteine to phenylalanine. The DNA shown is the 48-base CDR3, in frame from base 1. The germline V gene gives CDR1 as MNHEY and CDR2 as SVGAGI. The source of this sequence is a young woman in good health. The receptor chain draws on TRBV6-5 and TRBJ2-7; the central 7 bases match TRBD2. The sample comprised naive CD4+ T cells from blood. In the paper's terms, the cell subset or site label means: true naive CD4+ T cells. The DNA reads TGTGCCAGCAGTTACTCAGTATTGGGTCTCGGGGGGGAGCAGTACTTC. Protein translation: CASSYSVLGLGGEQYF.